A selection of T cell receptor beta chains follows, all from one sample in a study of beta chain features in type 1 diabetes. Sequencing used immunoSEQ multiplex PCR; TCRdb keeps in-frame clones, though not all of them. Here the sample spans 640,000 or so clones, roughly 12% being singletons. Sequencing used naive CD4+ T cells from blood. These receptors came from a man between 18 and 29 years old with type 1 diabetes. Each CDR3 is given with its conserved first and last residue. D genes are given only for firm matches. Clone size is shown for a subset of rows, as once, few, many or a class of expanded clone.

D: -
J: TRBJ1-4
V: TRBV30
size: few
DNA: TGTGCCTGCCTGGGGCCTAATGAAAAACTGTTTTTT
CDR3: CACLGPNEKLFF

D: -
J: TRBJ1-5
V: TRBV9
size: -
DNA: TGTGCCAGCAGCGATAGAGCCAGCGAGCCCCAGCATTTT
CDR3: CASSDRASEPQHF

D: TRBD1
J: TRBJ2-3
V: TRBV25-1
size: -
DNA: TGTGCCAGCAACCCGGGACAGGGGCTCACAGATACGCAGTATTTT
CDR3: CASNPGQGLTDTQYF

D: TRBD1
J: TRBJ2-3
V: TRBV30
size: few
DNA: TGTGCCTGGAGTGTACTAGGACAGGGTAAAGATACGCAGTATTTT
CDR3: CAWSVLGQGKDTQYF

D: TRBD2
J: TRBJ2-1
V: TRBV27
size: few
DNA: TGTGCCAGCAGTCCGGGACTAGCGGGGGGGCGGCAGTTCTTC
CDR3: CASSPGLAGGRQFF

D: TRBD1
J: TRBJ2-7
V: TRBV27
size: few
DNA: TGTGCCAGCAGTTTATCCCGGGACAGCCACGAGCAGTACTTC
CDR3: CASSLSRDSHEQYF

D: -
J: TRBJ1-4
V: TRBV7-6
size: -
DNA: TGTGCCAGCAGCAAGGGGGATGGAAATGAAAAACTGTTTTTT
CDR3: CASSKGDGNEKLFF

D: -
J: TRBJ1-5
V: TRBV30
size: few
DNA: TGTGCCTGGAGTCCAGGGGATCAGCCCCAGCATTTT
CDR3: CAWSPGDQPQHF

D: TRBD1
J: TRBJ2-3
V: TRBV5-1
size: few
DNA: TGCGCCAGCAGCCCCACGACAGGGGCCTCCACAGATACGCAGTATTTT
CDR3: CASSPTTGASTDTQYF

D: TRBD2
J: TRBJ2-3
V: TRBV6-1
size: -
DNA: TGTGCCAGCAGTGGACTAGCGACCTCCACAGATACGCAGTATTTT
CDR3: CASSGLATSTDTQYF

D: -
J: TRBJ1-1
V: TRBV10-1
size: -
DNA: TGCGCCAGCAGATCAGGGTCGGGCACTGAAGCTTTCTTT
CDR3: CASRSGSGTEAFF

D: -
J: TRBJ1-1
V: TRBV9
size: -
DNA: TGTGCCAGCAGCGTAGAAGGGGGGGCACATGAAGCTTTCTTT
CDR3: CASSVEGGAHEAFF

D: -
J: TRBJ1-4
V: TRBV10-3
size: few
DNA: TGTGCCATCAGTGAGTCAGGAGGCCTGGCAAGTCAGCTGTTTTTT
CDR3: CAISESGGLASQLFF

D: TRBD2
J: TRBJ2-1
V: TRBV4-1
size: once
DNA: TGCGCCAGCAGCCAAGTCCCGGGGGGGCCGAATGAGCAGTTCTTC
CDR3: CASSQVPGGPNEQFF

D: -
J: TRBJ2-2
V: TRBV29-1
size: -
DNA: TGCAGCGTTGACCGGGGATGGACCGGGGAGCTGTTTTTT
CDR3: CSVDRGWTGELFF

D: TRBD1
J: TRBJ2-5
V: TRBV7-9
size: few
DNA: TGTGCCAGCAGCTTAAATCCGGGACAGGGGATAGAGACCCAGTACTTC
CDR3: CASSLNPGQGIETQYF

D: -
J: TRBJ2-3
V: TRBV9
size: -
DNA: TGTGCCAGCAGCGTAGTGTCTAGCGCGTCGGCAGATACGCAGTATTTT
CDR3: CASSVVSSASADTQYF

D: -
J: TRBJ2-2
V: TRBV29-1
size: few
DNA: TGCAGCGTTGAAATAGGGTGGGACACCGGGGAGCTGTTTTTT
CDR3: CSVEIGWDTGELFF

D: -
J: TRBJ2-7
V: TRBV5-1
size: few
DNA: TGCGCCAGCAGCCCGGAGGGCTACGAGCAGTACTTC
CDR3: CASSPEGYEQYF

D: TRBD1
J: TRBJ1-6
V: TRBV10-3
size: -
DNA: TGTGCCATCAGTGAGTCGGGACAGAATAATTCACCCCTCCACTTT
CDR3: CAISESGQNNSPLHF

D: -
J: TRBJ1-1
V: TRBV30
size: -
DNA: TGTGCCTGGACGGGGGGAATGAACACTGAAGCTTTCTTT
CDR3: CAWTGGMNTEAFF

D: -
J: TRBJ1-2
V: TRBV7-7
size: -
DNA: TGTGCCAGCAACTCGGAGGGGCGCATTTATGGCTACACCTTC
CDR3: CASNSEGRIYGYTF

D: TRBD1
J: TRBJ1-1
V: TRBV5-1
size: few
DNA: TGCGCCAGCAGGACGGGACAGGGGATGAACACTGAAGCTTTCTTT
CDR3: CASRTGQGMNTEAFF

D: TRBD2
J: TRBJ2-1
V: TRBV7-9
size: -
DNA: TGTGCCAGCAGCCCGACTAGCGGGGGGTACAATGAGCAGTTCTTC
CDR3: CASSPTSGGYNEQFF

D: TRBD1
J: TRBJ2-1
V: TRBV5-1
size: -
DNA: TGCGCCAGCAGCTCGGGACAGGGGCGAGGAGGGTATGATGAGCAGTTCTTC
CDR3: CASSSGQGRGGYDEQFF

D: TRBD2
J: TRBJ2-7
V: TRBV5-1
size: few
DNA: TGCGCCAGCAGCCCAACAGCGGGGGCGGCCTACGAGCAGTACTTC
CDR3: CASSPTAGAAYEQYF

D: -
J: TRBJ1-1
V: TRBV18
size: -
DNA: TGTGCCAGCTCACCATATGAGGGCGGGTCTGAAGCTTTCTTT
CDR3: CASSPYEGGSEAFF

D: -
J: TRBJ1-6
V: TRBV7-6
size: -
DNA: TGTGCCAGCAGCTTTGGTCCCCTTAATTCACCCCTCCACTTT
CDR3: CASSFGPLNSPLHF

D: -
J: TRBJ1-5
V: TRBV19
size: -
DNA: TGTGCCAGTAGTATAGTCAACCAGGATAATCAGCCCCAGCATTTT
CDR3: CASSIVNQDNQPQHF

D: -
J: TRBJ2-5
V: TRBV5-1
size: few
DNA: TGCGCCAGCAGCTTGATCTGGACTGGAGAGACCCAGTACTTC
CDR3: CASSLIWTGETQYF

D: -
J: TRBJ1-5
V: TRBV30
size: -
DNA: TGTGCCTGGAGTGTTAGTAGCAATCAGCCCCAGCATTTT
CDR3: CAWSVSSNQPQHF

D: -
J: TRBJ1-1
V: TRBV6-5
size: -
DNA: TGTGCCAGCAGTTACTCGGATTACAGAATGAACACTGAAGCTTTCTTT
CDR3: CASSYSDYRMNTEAFF

D: TRBD1
J: TRBJ2-2
V: TRBV2
size: few
DNA: TGTGCCAGCAGAGCAGGGGGCGGCACCGGGGAGCTGTTTTTT
CDR3: CASRAGGGTGELFF

D: TRBD1
J: TRBJ2-5
V: TRBV19
size: -
DNA: TGTGCCACTACAGGGGGTGAGACCCAGTACTTC
CDR3: CATTGGETQYF

D: -
J: TRBJ1-1
V: TRBV18
size: few
DNA: TGTGCCAGCTCACCGCTGGACATCCCCACTGAAGCTTTCTTT
CDR3: CASSPLDIPTEAFF

D: TRBD1
J: TRBJ2-5
V: TRBV5-1
size: few
DNA: TGCGCCAGCAGCTTAGGACAGGGTCAAGAGACCCAGTACTTC
CDR3: CASSLGQGQETQYF

D: TRBD1
J: TRBJ2-5
V: TRBV5-1
size: few
DNA: TGCGCCAGCAGCTCCCCTATGACAGGGGAGACCCAGTACTTC
CDR3: CASSSPMTGETQYF

D: -
J: TRBJ2-5
V: TRBV10-3
size: few
DNA: TGTGCCATCAGTGAGATGCGTCGGGGGGCCCAAGAGACCCAGTACTTC
CDR3: CAISEMRRGAQETQYF

D: -
J: TRBJ2-1
V: TRBV7-8
size: few
DNA: TGTGCCAGCAGCCCCCCGAAGGGACATAGCTCCTACAATGAGCAGTTCTTC
CDR3: CASSPPKGHSSYNEQFF

D: -
J: TRBJ1-2
V: TRBV30
size: -
DNA: TGTGCCTGGAGCCCAGTCCTTGGCGGCTACACCTTC
CDR3: CAWSPVLGGYTF

D: -
J: TRBJ1-1
V: TRBV30
size: few
DNA: TGTGCCTGGAGTGTAGGGGGGCCCACTGAAGCTTTCTTT
CDR3: CAWSVGGPTEAFF

D: -
J: TRBJ2-7
V: TRBV7-2
size: -
DNA: TGTGCCAGCAGCTACGGGAAGATGTTCTACGAGCAGTACTTC
CDR3: CASSYGKMFYEQYF

D: -
J: TRBJ2-1
V: TRBV6-1
size: -
DNA: TGTGCCAGCAGTGAAGAAGGTGCCCGGAAGCAGTTCTTC
CDR3: CASSEEGARKQFF

D: -
J: TRBJ1-1
V: TRBV2
size: -
DNA: TGTGCCAGCAGTAGGGCAGGGTCGACTGAAGCTTTCTTT
CDR3: CASSRAGSTEAFF

D: -
J: TRBJ1-2
V: TRBV6-5
size: -
DNA: TGTGCCAGCAGTTACGACCAGGGGTCCTATGGCTACACCTTC
CDR3: CASSYDQGSYGYTF

D: -
J: TRBJ1-2
V: TRBV11-2
size: -
DNA: TGTGCCAGCAGCTTGGGAGGGTATGGCTACACCTTC
CDR3: CASSLGGYGYTF

D: TRBD1
J: TRBJ2-2
V: TRBV5-1
size: -
DNA: TGCGCCAGCAGCGTCGAGGGGACAGGGACCGGGGAGCTGTTTTTT
CDR3: CASSVEGTGTGELFF

D: -
J: TRBJ1-6
V: TRBV5-1
size: few
DNA: TGCGCCAGCAGCTTGGAACTCAATTCACCCCTCCACTTT
CDR3: CASSLELNSPLHF

D: -
J: TRBJ1-1
V: TRBV5-6
size: -
DNA: TGTGCCAGCAGCTTGGGTTGGAGGTACACTGAAGCTTTCTTT
CDR3: CASSLGWRYTEAFF

D: TRBD1
J: TRBJ1-2
V: TRBV30
size: few
DNA: TGTGCCTCGGACAGGGGAGTTGGCTACACCTTC
CDR3: CASDRGVGYTF

D: -
J: TRBJ2-3
V: TRBV29-1
size: few
DNA: TGCAGCTCCCAGAGAGGCTTGGGCACAGATACGCAGTATTTT
CDR3: CSSQRGLGTDTQYF

D: -
J: TRBJ1-2
V: TRBV6-5
size: -
DNA: TGTGCCATCACGACAGAAAACTATGGCTACACCTTC
CDR3: CAITTENYGYTF

D: TRBD1
J: TRBJ1-5
V: TRBV5-6
size: -
DNA: TGTGCCAGCAGCTTGGACGGGACAGGCCCCTATAGCAATCAGCCCCAGCATTTT
CDR3: CASSLDGTGPYSNQPQHF

D: -
J: TRBJ2-6
V: TRBV30
size: -
DNA: TGTGCCTGGAGTGTAATAGCAGGGAACTCTGGGGCCAACGTCCTGACTTTC
CDR3: CAWSVIAGNSGANVLTF

D: -
J: TRBJ2-2
V: TRBV7-8
size: -
DNA: TGTGCCAGCAGCCGATCCGGATACAGAGAGAACACCGGGGAGCTGTTTTTT
CDR3: CASSRSGYRENTGELFF

D: -
J: TRBJ2-5
V: TRBV9
size: -
DNA: TGTGCCAGCAGCGTAGAGGCTAGCCACGAGACCCAGTACTTC
CDR3: CASSVEASHETQYF

D: -
J: TRBJ1-4
V: TRBV2
size: -
DNA: TGTGCCAGCAGTGAAGGGATTAATGAAAAACTGTTTTTT
CDR3: CASSEGINEKLFF

D: -
J: TRBJ2-1
V: TRBV2
size: -
DNA: TGTGCCAGCAGTGGTCAGGTTCGGTTTGAGCAGTTCTTC
CDR3: CASSGQVRFEQFF

D: -
J: TRBJ2-4
V: TRBV6-5
size: -
DNA: TGTGCCAGCAACCCTTCGGGGGTAAGAAACATTCAGTACTTC
CDR3: CASNPSGVRNIQYF

D: -
J: TRBJ1-4
V: TRBV18
size: -
DNA: TGTGCCAGCTCCACCAACCGGGGGACCGAAAAACTGTTTTTT
CDR3: CASSTNRGTEKLFF